These 31 T cell receptor beta chains were all obtained from the same sample, sequenced in a study of blood T cell repertoires in COVID-19. This table comes from immunoSEQ multiplex PCR, and its TCRdb copy is limited to in-frame clones, with some not included. Of approximately 300,000 clones listed, 75% to 90% are singletons. The sample taken for sequencing was peripheral blood. The source is a man aged 18-30 years with active or convalescent COVID-19.

The chain has TRBV5-6 and TRBJ2-7; no clear D gene. This CDR3 region has 13 residues. CDR1 SGHDT and CDR2 YYEEEE come from the germline V gene. Trimming removed 3 bases at V and 0 bases at J, with 7 bases between. CDR3 amino acids: CASSYSSSYEQYF. The CDR3 region has the DNA TGTGCCAGCAGCTATTCTAGCTCCTACGAGCAGTACTTC.

This chain uses TRBV6-5 with TRBJ2-2, with unresolved D. CDR3 length equals 13 residues. The V and J ends lost 7 bases and 1 base respectively, with 7 bases between them. The germline CDR1 and CDR2 sequences are MNHEY and SVGAGI. CDR3 sequence: CASTPGNTGELFF. The CDR3 coding sequence is TGTGCCAGCACCCCAGGGAACACCGGGGAGCTGTTTTTT.

The V and J genes are TRBV9 and TRBJ1-1, with TRBD1 matching 10 bases. Germline V gene sequence: CDR1 SGDLS, CDR2 YYNGEE. J lost 5 bases, V lost 4 bases, and 5 bases had no gene match. The CDR3 contains 14 residues. CDR3 DNA sequence: TGTGCCAGCAGCCACCGGGACAGGGGAACTGAAGCTTTCTTT. Translation: CASSHRDRGTEAFF.

This sequence joins TRBV13 and TRBJ2-3; perhaps TRBD2 as D (6 bases). The CDR3 is 12 residues long. Germline V gene sequence: CDR1 PRHDT, CDR2 FYEKMQ (reference sequence). V shed 5 bases and J shed 8 bases, with 11 bases lying between them. The CDR3 region is CASSPLEGTQYF. In DNA form, the CDR3 reads TGTGCCAGCAGCCCCTTGGAGGGTACGCAGTATTTT.

The chain employs TRBV11-3 and TRBJ2-1, with 8 bases matching TRBD2. CDR1 and CDR2 (germline): SGHNT, YENEEA. V was pared by 2 bases and J by 2 bases, with 2 bases of the junction left unmatched. This CDR3 contains 15 residues. The CDR3 DNA follows: TGTGCCAGCAGCTTAAGCGGGAGTACCTACAATGAGCAGTTCTTC. It translates to CASSLSGSTYNEQFF.

This sequence joins TRBV29-1 and TRBJ2-1, with D possibly being TRBD2 (6 bases). Germline CDR1 reads SQVTM; CDR2 reads ANQGSEA. V shed 4 bases and J shed 4 bases, with 14 bases lying between them. The length of the CDR3 is 14 residues. CDR3 DNA: TGCAGCGTTGGGCCGGAGGGAATTTACAATGAGCAGTTCTTC. It is translated as CSVGPEGIYNEQFF.

This clone showed up just once. The sample holds other DNA sequences that translate to the same CDR3. The V and J genes are TRBV12-3 or TRBV12-4 and TRBJ2-1; D gene ambiguous. V was trimmed by 3 bases and J by 7 bases, leaving 7 bases between them. The CDR3 loop spans 12 amino acids. The CDR3 protein is CASSFSANEQFF. CDR3 coding DNA: TGTGCCAGCAGTTTTTCTGCGAATGAGCAGTTCTTC.

This clone was recorded once. The V call is TRBV2, the J call TRBJ1-6; a possible D gene is TRBD1 (6 bases). The CDR3 has 15 amino acids. CDR1 is SNHLY and CDR2 is FYNNEI in the germline V gene. Trimming left V 1 base short and J 7 bases short, with 11 bases between. The CDR3 nucleotides read TGTGCCAGCAGTGAAGACAGGGTGGGCAATTCACCCCTCCACTTT. Its protein product is CASSEDRVGNSPLHF.

This clone was seen once. This chain uses TRBV2 with TRBJ1-5; 7 nucleotides align to TRBD1. This CDR3 region has 16 residues. Germline loops: CDR1 SNHLY, CDR2 FYNNEI. V dropped 5 bases and J dropped 6; count of bases not matched to a gene: 13. The CDR3 sequence is CASSYHGRGRGQPQHF. DNA for the CDR3: TGTGCCAGCAGTTATCACGGCAGGGGGAGAGGTCAGCCCCAGCATTTT.

The chain joins TRBV27 to TRBJ1-5; D gene ambiguous. This CDR3 comprises 15 residues. V was shortened by 2 bases and J by 0 bases, with 8 bases between the two germline ends. Germline CDR1 reads MNHEY; CDR2 reads SMNVEV (reference sequence). The CDR3, as DNA: TGTGCCAGCAGTTTACGGGGATATAGCAATCAGCCCCAGCATTTT. As protein: CASSLRGYSNQPQHF.

This chain joins TRBV2 and TRBJ1-5; 7 bases are a match to TRBD1. The CDR3 loop spans 14 amino acids. The germline V gene has CDR1 SNHLY and CDR2 FYNNEI. V was pared by 6 bases and J by 0 bases, with 2 bases of the junction left unmatched. The chain's CDR3 is CASRGQYSNQPQHF. The CDR3 coding sequence is TGTGCCAGCAGGGGACAGTATAGCAATCAGCCCCAGCATTTT.

The chain links TRBV13 to TRBJ2-6; tentative D call: TRBD1 (6 bases). Trimming took off 4 bases at V and 2 bases at J, with 12 bases between the two ends. The CDR3 has 16 residues. From germline, CDR1 is PRHDT and CDR2 FYEKMQ (reference sequence). CDR3 coding DNA: TGTGCCAGCAGCTCGCACAGGGATGCTGGGGCCAACGTCCTGACTTTC. Translated: CASSSHRDAGANVLTF.

V is TRBV7-2 and J is TRBJ2-5, with TRBD2 identical over 8 bases. Germline CDR1 and CDR2: SGHTA and FQGNSA. Unmatched junction bases numbered 5, after V lost 3 bases and J lost 5 bases. This CDR3 is 14 amino acids long. The CDR3 nucleotides read TGTGCCAGCAGCTTCTTCGGGGGGGTGGAGACCCAGTACTTC. It yields the protein CASSFFGGVETQYF.

The chain employs TRBV5-1 and TRBJ1-1; no definite D call. The V gene lost 5 bases and the J gene lost 4 bases, with 15 bases spanning the gap. CDR1 and CDR2 (germline): SGHRS, YFSETQ. The CDR3 totals 14 residues. CDR3 in DNA: TGCGCCAGCAGTCAGACGGGGATGGGCACTGAAGCTTTCTTT. It translates to CASSQTGMGTEAFF.

The rearrangement joins TRBV9 to TRBJ2-1; D possibly corresponds to TRBD1 (7 bases). CDR3 size: 17 residues. From germline, CDR1 is SGDLS and CDR2 YYNGEE. The V end was cut by 3 bases, the J end by 8 bases, with 24 bases between. For the CDR3, the DNA is TGTGCCAGCAGCGGATCCCTCCGAGGGGGCGGGGTAGATGAGCAGTTCTTC. Translating it yields CASSGSLRGGGVDEQFF.

The rearrangement links TRBV24-1 to TRBJ2-3; D uncertain. V shed 3 bases and J shed 6 bases, with 9 bases lying between them. This CDR3 is built from 13 residues. CDR1 KGHDR and CDR2 SFDVKD come from the germline V gene. The CDR3 region has the DNA TGTGCCACCAGTGATACCGACTGGGATACGCAGTATTTT. Its protein product is CATSDTDWDTQYF.

The chain carries TRBV7-8 and TRBJ2-3; 8 bases line up with TRBD1. The germline gives CDR1 SGHVS, CDR2 FQNEAQ. The CDR3 consists of 15 residues. The V segment lost 1 base and the J segment 6 bases; nucleotides outside the gene matches: 6. The CDR3 nucleotides read TGTGCCAGCAGCTTAGGCAGGGGGCTCTTTGATACGCAGTATTTT. It is translated as CASSLGRGLFDTQYF.

The chain carries TRBV7-6 and TRBJ2-1; TRBD2 agrees at 13 bases. This CDR3 contains 15 residues. Trimming at V came to 3 bases and at J to 5 bases, leaving 1 base not matched to a gene. The germline gives CDR1 SGHVS, CDR2 FNYEAQ. This CDR3 reads CASSLGLAGHNEQFF. The CDR3 region has the DNA TGTGCCAGCAGCTTGGGACTAGCGGGGCACAATGAGCAGTTCTTC. The full variable domain, its missing parts supplied by reference TRBV7-6 and TRBJ2-1, is GAGVSQSPRYKVTKRGQDVALRCDPISGHVSLYWYRQALGQGPEFLTYFNYEAQQDKSGLPNDRFSAERPEGSISTLTIQRTEQRDSAMYRCASSLGLAGHNEQFFGPGTRLTVL.

The CDR3 loop is CASSSRTSGGAYEQYF. The CDR3 DNA sequence: TGTGCCAGCAGCTCAAGGACTAGCGGGGGGGCCTACGAGCAGTACTTC. This rearrangement joins TRBV7-2 to TRBJ2-7, with TRBD2 matching 15 bases. V shed 4 bases, J shed 2 bases, and the junction held 3 bases outside the gene matches. CDR3 length: 16 residues. Germline V gives CDR1 SGHTA, CDR2 FQGNSA. The full variable domain, in which reference TRBV7-2 and TRBJ2-7 provide the parts outside the CDR3, is GAGVSQSPSNKVTEKGKDVELRCDPISGHTALYWYRQSLGQGLEFLIYFQGNSAPDKSGLPSDRFSAERTGGSVSTLTIQRTQQEDSAVYLCASSSRTSGGAYEQYFGPGTRLTVT.

The chain combines TRBV7-2 with TRBJ2-7; 8 bases agree with TRBD2. This CDR3 has 12 residues. V shed 3 bases, J shed 13 bases, and the junction held 8 bases outside the gene matches. Germline CDR1 reads SGHTA; CDR2 reads FQGNSA. The CDR3 is CASSFVTGGRYF. As DNA, the CDR3 is TGTGCCAGCAGCTTTGTAACGGGGGGGCGTTACTTC. The complete variable domain, with remaining parts taken from reference TRBV7-2 and TRBJ2-7, reads GAGVSQSPSNKVTEKGKDVELRCDPISGHTALYWYRQSLGQGLEFLIYFQGNSAPDKSGLPSDRFSAERTGGSVSTLTIQRTQQEDSAVYLCASSFVTGGRYFGPGTRLTVT.

This clone was recorded once. The DNA of the CDR3 is TGTGCCAGCAGCGTCAGATTCGCCGGGGAGCTGTTTTTT. This encodes CASSVRFAGELFF. The V call is TRBV14, the J call TRBJ2-2; D unclear. CDR1 is SGHDN, CDR2 FVKESK, per germline. Trimming cost V 5 bases and J 6 bases, with 10 bases left between them. The CDR3 has 13 residues.

This clone has at least ten counts. This specimen includes other DNA sequences encoding the same CDR3. This rearrangement joins TRBV6-1 to TRBJ2-3, with TRBD2 identical over 11 bases. V lost 2 bases to trimming and J lost 6 bases; unmatched junction nucleotides: 4. Germline V gene sequence: CDR1 MNHNS, CDR2 SASEGT. This CDR3 has 15 amino acids. The CDR3 nucleotides read TGTGCCAGCAGTGAATTAGCGGGAGGGCCGGATACGCAGTATTTT. Translating it yields CASSELAGGPDTQYF.

This clone was seen more than once but under ten times. The genes are TRBV2 and TRBJ1-4, with D unclear. This CDR3 comprises 12 residues. The germline gives CDR1 SNHLY, CDR2 FYNNEI. V dropped 10 bases and J dropped 13 bases, with 19 bases sitting between them. The DNA of the CDR3 is TGTGCCACACGCGGTGTTGCTGGAGGACTGTTTTTT. Its translation: CATRGVAGGLFF.

This clone was detected only once. The gene calls are TRBV7-8 and TRBJ2-1; no firm D call. Per the germline V gene, CDR1 is SGHVS and CDR2 is FQNEAQ. V lost 0 bases, J lost 2 bases, and 8 bases lay in between. The CDR3 runs to 15 residues. Here the CDR3 reads CASSLALVAYNEQFF. CDR3 DNA sequence: TGTGCCAGCAGCTTAGCTCTAGTCGCCTACAATGAGCAGTTCTTC.

The V and J genes are TRBV2 and TRBJ2-1; D not resolved. The CDR3 is 15 amino acids. From germline, CDR1 is SNHLY and CDR2 FYNNEI. V was shortened by 3 bases and J by 4 bases, with 13 bases between the two germline ends. The DNA of the CDR3 is TGTGCCAGCAGTGAGTCGTCTAGTGAGTACAATGAGCAGTTCTTC. This sequence encodes CASSESSSEYNEQFF.

This clone has a handful of counts. CDR3 protein: CSARVLEQFF. The DNA for the CDR3 is TGCAGTGCTAGAGTACTGGAGCAGTTCTTC. The chain uses TRBV20-1 and TRBJ2-1; D is undetermined. The CDR3 runs to 10 residues. Germline V lookup: CDR1 DFQATT, CDR2 SNEGSKA (reference sequence). V lost 1 base, J lost 10 bases, and 5 bases lay in between.

There are a few counts of this clone. The chain uses TRBV5-5 and TRBJ1-2, with D possibly being TRBD1 (6 bases). V was trimmed by 2 bases and J by 5 bases, leaving 13 bases between them. From germline, CDR1 is SGHKS and CDR2 YYEKEE (reference sequence). The length of the CDR3 is 14 residues. The CDR3 sequence is CASSFTQGGYGYTF. CDR3 sequence (DNA): TGTGCCAGCAGCTTTACACAGGGAGGGTATGGCTACACCTTC.

CDR3 nucleotides: TGTGCCACCAGCGGAACGCCTGGGGAGGGAATTGGCTACACCTTC. Amino acid sequence: CATSGTPGEGIGYTF. This sequence joins TRBV24-1 and TRBJ1-2; D gene uncertain. The V end lost 7 bases, the J end lost 7 bases, and 21 bases lay between the germline ends. The CDR3 totals 15 residues. Looked up from germline, CDR1 is KGHDR and CDR2 is SFDVKD.

The V and J genes are TRBV5-1 and TRBJ2-1; 13 nucleotides agree with TRBD2. V dropped 6 bases and J dropped 0; count of bases not matched to a gene: 6. This CDR3 comprises 17 residues. Germline values: CDR1 SGHRS, CDR2 YFSETQ. The CDR3 loop reads CASTWTSGSPSYNEQFF. The CDR3, as DNA: TGCGCCAGCACCTGGACTAGCGGGAGTCCCTCCTACAATGAGCAGTTCTTC.

Details on this clone: Its ends do not fully match the called genes, so a read error is possible. This chain links TRBV6-1 with TRBJ2-7; 9 bases agree with TRBD1. Germline loops: CDR1 MNHNS, CDR2 SASEGT. CDR3 length: 16 residues. CDR3 in amino acids: CASSQAGQGYSYEQYF. The CDR3 DNA is TGTGCCAGCAGTCAAGCCGGACAGGGGTACTCCTACGAGCAGTACTTC.

This CDR3 reads CASTVLNTEAFF. The CDR3 nucleotides are TGTGCCAGCACGGTACTGAACACTGAAGCTTTCTTT. The chain links TRBV2 to TRBJ1-1; D is unresolved. The ends were cut back, 7 bases at V and 0 bases at J, with 6 bases in the middle. The germline CDR1 and CDR2 sequences are SNHLY and FYNNEI. This CDR3 is 12 amino acids long.